One and the same sample provided the 20 T cell receptor beta chains below, sequenced in a study of T-cell memory formation after mild COVID-19. TCRdb re-called the 5' RACE reads with MiXCR, one entry per CDR3 protein. This sample yields roughly 450,000 distinct CDR3 sequences, of which approximately 18% are seen a single time; about 22% belongs to the top ten. The sample was PBMCs or a T cell subset sorted from them (not recorded which). The receptors originated from a young man who had mild COVID-19 (a few samples of this study predate the infection). Cell type and time point are not known.

There are a few counts of this clonotype. The chain couples TRBV11-3 to TRBJ2-2, with 8 positions matching TRBD2. V dropped 5 bases and J dropped 3; count of bases not matched to a gene: 8. The germline gives CDR1 SGHNT, CDR2 YENEEA. The CDR3 length is 16 residues. CDR3 amino acids: CASSPAAGLDTGELFF. CDR3 bases: TGTGCCAGCAGCCCCGCGGCGGGACTAGACACCGGGGAGCTGTTTTTT.

This clonotype was seen only a few times. This chain joins TRBV5-1 and TRBJ1-1; no definite D call. The CDR3 length is 13 residues. Per germline, CDR1 SGHRS and CDR2 YFSETQ. V was pared by 3 bases and J by 7 bases, with 13 bases between. The CDR3 nucleotides read TGCGCCAGCAGCTCGACGGGTCGGGGTGAAGCTTTCTTT. Translating gives CASSSTGRGEAFF.

The table lists this clonotype with a few counts. The chain uses TRBV6-6 and TRBJ1-5; the D gene is possibly TRBD1 (6 bases). Germline values: CDR1 MNHNY, CDR2 SVGAGI (reference sequence). The CDR3 runs to 15 residues. The V gene lost 5 bases and the J gene lost 2 bases, with 13 bases spanning the gap. CDR3 protein: CASSGPQGGNQPQHF. CDR3 coding DNA: TGTGCCAGCAGTGGACCACAGGGTGGCAATCAGCCCCAGCATTTT.

This clonotype was observed a handful of times. The V and J genes are TRBV20-1 and TRBJ1-3; no firm D call. Germline V gene lookup returns CDR1 DFQATT and CDR2 SNEGSKA (reference sequence). V lost 3 bases to trimming and J lost 4 bases, with 13 bases between them. This CDR3 has 14 residues. In DNA form, the CDR3 reads TGCAGTGCTAGTAGCCAGCTTTTAGGAAACACCATATATTTT. This encodes CSASSQLLGNTIYF.

The V gene is TRBV28, the J gene TRBJ2-7; 7 nucleotides align to TRBD1. Looked up from germline, CDR1 is MDHEN and CDR2 is SYDVKM. The V segment lost 6 bases and the J segment 2 bases; nucleotides outside the gene matches: 4. The CDR3 contains 13 residues. The chain's CDR3 is CASSAGTAYEQYV. The DNA of the CDR3 is TGTGCCAGCAGCGCTGGGACAGCCTACGAGCAGTACGTC.

V is TRBV14 and J is TRBJ2-7; D unclear. Germline loops: CDR1 SGHDN, CDR2 FVKESK. V dropped 1 base and J dropped 11 bases, with 6 bases sitting between them. The CDR3 totals 10 residues. The CDR3 bases are TGTGCCAGCAGCCAAGGGGTGGAGTACTTC. The encoded protein is CASSQGVEYF. Full variable domain (rest looked up from reference TRBV14 and TRBJ2-7): EAGVTQFPSHSVIEKGQTVTLRCDPISGHDNLYWYRRVMGKEIKFLLHFVKESKQDESGMPNNRFLAERTGGTYSTLKVQPAELEDSGVYFCASSQGVEYFGPGTRLTVT.

This clonotype was seen a few times. The V call is TRBV4-1, the J call TRBJ2-2, with 9 bases that match TRBD1. Germline lookup yields CDR1 MGHRA and CDR2 YSYEKL. V was pared by 3 bases and J by 3 bases, with 11 bases of the junction left unmatched. There are 18 residues in the CDR3. CDR3 in DNA: TGCGCCAGCAGCCATAAGGGTTACAGGGGGCCGGACACCGGGGAGCTGTTTTTT. It translates to CASSHKGYRGPDTGELFF.

This clonotype turned up a few times. The V and J genes are TRBV15 and TRBJ2-7; D is possibly TRBD1 (5 bases). The germline gives CDR1 LNHNV, CDR2 YYDKDF (reference sequence). Trimming took off 5 bases at V and 4 bases at J, with 12 bases between the two ends. The CDR3 loop spans 13 amino acids. CDR3 residues: CATSVTTGYEQYF. CDR3 nucleotides: TGTGCCACCAGCGTAACAACAGGTTACGAGCAGTACTTC.

The chain carries TRBV20-1 and TRBJ2-3; perhaps TRBD2 as D (5 bases). The CDR3 contains 13 residues. CDR1 DFQATT and CDR2 SNEGSKA come from the germline V gene (reference sequence). V was trimmed by 4 bases and J by 2 bases, leaving 10 bases between them. CDR3 amino acids: CSAIATDTDTQYF. CDR3 sequence (DNA): TGCAGTGCTATAGCGACCGACACAGATACGCAGTATTTT.

This clonotype was counted a few times. An end of the junction differs from the germline gene, which may be a read error. The rearrangement joins TRBV7-2 to TRBJ1-2; D is undetermined. Per germline, CDR1 SGHTA and CDR2 FQGNSA. The CDR3 length is 13 residues. The CDR3 sequence is CASSLGRQYGYTF. The DNA for the CDR3 is TGTGCCAGCAGCTTAGGAAGGCAGTATGGATACACCTTC. Full variable domain (outside the CDR3, taken from reference TRBV7-2 and TRBJ1-2): GAGVSQSPSNKVTEKGKDVELRCDPISGHTALYWYRQSLGQGLEFLIYFQGNSAPDKSGLPSDRFSAERTGGSVSTLTIQRTQQEDSAVYLCASSLGRQYGYTFGSGTRLTVV.

The rearrangement uses TRBV20-1 and TRBJ1-2; a possible D gene is TRBD1 (6 bases). There are 14 residues in the CDR3. Per the germline V gene, CDR1 is DFQATT and CDR2 is SNEGSKA (reference sequence). V lost 0 bases, J lost 6 bases, and 14 bases lay in between. The DNA of the CDR3 is TGCAGTGCTAGAGATATTCAGGGGAAGGATGGCTACACCTTC. Amino acids: CSARDIQGKDGYTF.

The rearrangement joins TRBV7-9 to TRBJ1-2; no reliable D call. V was shortened by 5 bases and J by 4 bases, with 14 bases between the two germline ends. This CDR3 is 14 amino acids long. Per the germline V gene, CDR1 is SEHNR and CDR2 is FQNEAQ (reference sequence). The CDR3 sequence: CASSPPAGSYGYTF. CDR3 nucleotide sequence: TGTGCCAGCAGCCCCCCGGCAGGCTCCTATGGCTACACCTTC.

The chain employs TRBV18 and TRBJ2-1; the match to TRBD1 covers 10 bases. Looked up from germline, CDR1 is KGHSH and CDR2 is LQKENI. J was trimmed by 9 bases and V by 2 bases; bases with no gene match: 10. The CDR3 is made up of 16 amino acids. The CDR3 coding sequence is TGTGCCAGCTCACCAATTCCAGGGACAGGGGTCGGTGAGCAGTTCTTC. This translates into CASSPIPGTGVGEQFF.

This clonotype was counted only a few times. The chain is built from TRBV20-1 and TRBJ1-2; D may be TRBD1 (5 bases). Germline V gives CDR1 DFQATT, CDR2 SNEGSKA (reference sequence). Trimming removed 1 base from V and 5 bases from J, with 11 bases in between. The CDR3 is made up of 13 amino acids. The CDR3 here is CSARVREGYGYTF. The CDR3 nucleotides read TGCAGTGCTAGAGTCAGGGAGGGGTATGGCTACACCTTC.

The rearrangement uses TRBV20-1 and TRBJ1-3; D is unresolved. Trimming left V 1 base short and J 0 bases short, with 10 bases between. CDR3 length equals 15 residues. The germline V gene has CDR1 DFQATT and CDR2 SNEGSKA (reference sequence). The CDR3 DNA is TGCAGTGCTAGAGGAAACAGCCGCTCTGGAAACACCATATATTTT. Protein product: CSARGNSRSGNTIYF.

The chain is built from TRBV12-3 or TRBV12-4 and TRBJ1-6; 7 nucleotides align to TRBD1. V was clipped by 5 bases and J by 9 bases; unmatched bases: 13. This CDR3 is built from 16 residues. CDR3 nucleotide sequence: TGTGCCAGCAGTCCTAGCGGCGGGACAGTGCCTTCACCCCTCCACTTT. This sequence encodes CASSPSGGTVPSPLHF.

This clonotype was observed a few times. CDR3 protein: CASSWGSGEQYF. Here the CDR3 DNA reads TGTGCCAGCAGCTGGGGTTCGGGTGAGCAGTACTTC. The V call is TRBV5-4, the J call TRBJ2-7; no reliable D call. The CDR3 contains 12 residues. V lost 3 bases to trimming and J lost 7 bases, with 11 bases between them. CDR1 SGHNT and CDR2 YYREEE come from the germline V gene (reference sequence).

Ten or more counts support this clonotype. The V call is TRBV27, the J call TRBJ2-3, with TRBD2 identical over 7 bases. Germline V gives CDR1 MNHEY, CDR2 SMNVEV (reference sequence). Trimming at V came to 5 bases and at J to 5 bases, leaving 10 bases not matched to a gene. CDR3 length equals 15 residues. In nucleotides, the CDR3 is TGTGCCAGCAGTGGGGACTACGTACGTGTAGATACGCAGTATTTT. Translated, it gives CASSGDYVRVDTQYF.

The V gene is TRBV4-1, the J gene TRBJ1-1, with a weak D call TRBD1 (5 bases). Trimming stripped 0 bases from V and 3 bases from J, with 11 bases between. Germline V gene sequence: CDR1 MGHRA, CDR2 YSYEKL. This CDR3 spans 15 amino acids. The CDR3 spells CASSQDQGVDTEAFF. The CDR3, as DNA: TGCGCCAGCAGCCAAGATCAAGGGGTAGACACTGAAGCTTTCTTT.

This clonotype has a handful of counts. This sequence joins TRBV20-1 and TRBJ1-2, with D possibly TRBD1 on 5 matching bases. The CDR3 extends over 13 amino acids. Trimming shortened V by 5 bases and J by 7 bases, and 17 bases separated the two germline ends. Germline V lookup: CDR1 DFQATT, CDR2 SNEGSKA (reference sequence). Here the CDR3 reads CSARSQGDVGYTF. CDR3 bases: TGCAGTGCTCGGTCCCAAGGGGATGTTGGCTACACCTTC.